The present T cell receptor beta chain was sequenced within a study of naive and memory T cell subsets (dated by TCRdb to about 2017). Regarding the complete study: Sorted naive and memory T cell subsets from peripheral blood were analyzed in the study using a UMI-based, open-source pipeline for TCR alpha and beta sequencing. The results of the functional CMV T cell responses matched the IgG serology results in every case. RNA was DNase-treated and reverse transcribed with TCR constant-region primers, mostly using SuperScript III. General findings and caveats noted by the study authors: RNA-based TCR counts may be influenced by expression changes linked to T cell activation and differentiation. In both CD4 and CD8 cells, a rise in Gini index and a fall in Shannon and inverse Simpson diversity were observed from naive through CM, EM and EMRA. The abundance of TCRs followed a power law with an exponent that differed between naive and memory subsets yet stayed consistent across the three individuals. The repertoire findings for the naive and memory subsets could not be validated, as no ground truth was available. A clonotype was defined as a single alpha or beta chain sequence rather than as a paired alpha/beta receptor. Naive repertoires, especially CD8, contained a few larger clonotypes, possibly memory cells re-expressing CD45RA. Once error correction was done, more than 95% of naive TCR sequences showed up just once, which made the naive abundance distributions much steeper than those of the memory subsets.

The CDR3 starts with the cysteine, ends with the phenylalanine, and has 15 residues. The only DNA kept is the CDR3, 45 bases in frame from the first base. V and J are truncated by 5 bases and 0 bases respectively, leaving an intervening sequence of 11 bases. Sequences SNHLY (CDR1) and FYNNEI (CDR2) are obtained from the germline V gene. The library was produced with UMI-ligation and nested PCR. An equimolar mix of two oligonucleotides covering both TRBC1 and TRBC2 was used as the beta constant-region primer. The ligated cDNA went through four rounds of PCR with nested alpha and beta constant-region primers together with the SP2 primer. A single-stranded oligonucleotide carrying the SP2 primer and a 12-nucleotide UMI was ligated to the 3' end of the cDNA by T4 RNA ligase 1. Incubation of the ligation reaction was carried out at 16 degrees C for about 19-24 hours. To avoid over-amplification, PCR2 was usually performed as a SYBR Green qPCR and halted once a predetermined threshold was reached. Agencourt AMPure XP magnetic beads were used for all purifications after the first. Library quantification was done by Qubit, followed by a TapeStation check on which the main peak was expected at around 650 bp. The pooled libraries were sequenced on an Illumina MiSeq using v2 2x251 paired-end kits, which usually yielded roughly 0.95-2.1 million reads per sample. Each sample's library went into the pool at around 4 nM, and about 5-8% PhiX was added to help with cluster recognition. Per the source publication's procedure: FASTQ reads processed by Demultiplexor were assigned V and J genes by Decombinator through tag matching that tolerated a single base-pair mismatch. UMIs were used by Collapsinator to correct both sequencing errors and frequency errors arising from PCR heterogeneity. CDR3Translator translated TCRs and extracted CDR3s from the conserved cysteine to the FGXG phenylalanine, flagging non-productive sequences. Gini, Shannon entropy and inverse Simpson indices were calculated on repertoires subsampled to equal numbers of UMI-defined TCRs. Within the linear range, a power law was fitted to clonotype abundance distributions using maximum likelihood. Similar UMI counts, unique TCR numbers and clonal distributions were obtained with the pipeline and with MIGEC on one naive CD8 sample. One analysis removed from the naive repertoire any naive TCRs that were also present in any memory subset from the same donor. A set of 7,322 CMV-associated CDR3 sequences, compiled from VDJdb and a published dataset, was used to search the repertoires. The public reads were quality trimmed at Q25 with fastp and then assembled into clones with MiXCR by TCRdb, keeping productive beta chains. One record per CDR3 amino acid sequence lists the most common genes and DNA. In this record, the V and J calls reflect TCRdb's handling and not the investigators' own analysis. The sample table records roughly 100,000 distinct CDR3 sequences; roughly 12% of these occur just once. The ten largest clones take up around 0.13% of the sample.

For this clonotype: The antigen this receptor binds is unknown. No base quality values were provided; no much bigger clone lies one nucleotide off.

TCR alpha and beta chain libraries were amplified separately from the second PCR step onward. To determine each donor's CMV status, fresh PBMCs were stimulated overnight with CMV viral lysate, and IFNgamma production from CD4+ T cells was then assessed. CD4 T cells were positively selected with Miltenyi beads, followed by positive selection of CD8 T cells from the CD4-negative fraction. Cells were stained for CD3, CD4, CD8, CD45RA, CD27 and a live/dead dye and were sorted on a BD Aria II into four subsets based on CD45RA and CD27. A few healthy volunteers provided blood, and each donor's sample was split into CD4 and CD8 T cells and then further divided into four differentiation subsets. Roughly 110 ml of peripheral blood was collected from each donor, and PBMC were isolated by Ficoll-Paque PLUS density-gradient centrifugation. After sorting, cells were lysed in RLT buffer, RNA was extracted using a Qiagen RNeasy kit, and the extracted RNA was stored at -80 degrees C.

The chain is encoded by TRBV2 joined to TRBJ1-5; no confident D gene assignment can be made. Sequenced: naive CD4+ T cells from blood. This sample's cell subset or site label indicates: naive T cells, CD45RA high CD27+. This sequence was found in a human donor in good health. The DNA sequence is as follows: TGTGCCAGCAGTCATAGACACCATAGCAATCAGCCCCAGCATTTT. Translated, it reads CASSHRHHSNQPQHF.